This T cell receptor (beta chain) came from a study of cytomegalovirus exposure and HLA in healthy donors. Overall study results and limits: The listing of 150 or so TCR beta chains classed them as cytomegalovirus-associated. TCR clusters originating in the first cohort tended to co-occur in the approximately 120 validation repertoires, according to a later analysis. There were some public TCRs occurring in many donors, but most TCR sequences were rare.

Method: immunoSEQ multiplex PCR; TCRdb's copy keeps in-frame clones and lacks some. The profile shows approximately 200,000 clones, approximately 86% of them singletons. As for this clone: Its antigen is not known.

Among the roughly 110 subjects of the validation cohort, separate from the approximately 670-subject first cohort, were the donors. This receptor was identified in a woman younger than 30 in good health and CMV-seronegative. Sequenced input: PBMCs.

The CDR3 sequence is CASSYSFQGGAGELFF. The CDR3 DNA is TGTGCCAGCAGTTACTCTTTCCAGGGGGGAGCCGGGGAGCTGTTTTTT. The chain uses TRBV6-5 and TRBJ2-2, with D perhaps TRBD1 (7 bases). Germline CDR1 and CDR2: MNHEY and SVGAGI. This CDR3 is built from 16 residues. Trimming removed 0 bases at V and 6 bases at J, with 14 bases between.